In its sample, the clone carrying this T cell receptor beta chain was seen many times. The antigen is unknown. The length of the CDR3 is 12 residues. Germline CDR1 and CDR2: GTSNPN and SVGIG (reference sequence). V lost 2 bases to trimming and J lost 8 bases; unmatched junction nucleotides: 4. The data stem from a study of T-cell reconstitution after alpha-beta-depleted transplantation in children. Study-level results: At the one-year point after transplant, T-cell counts and TCRbeta diversity were found to come mostly from T cells that had been newly produced. For some patients, TCRbeta diversity was high at day 60 because of recipient T cells and thymic progenitors that survived.

As it was prepared, the TCRbeta library received unique molecular identifiers. TCRdb redid the calling of the PCR reads with MiXCR, one entry per CDR3 protein. The sample records 280,000 or so distinct CDR3 sequences, 9.5% to 13% being singletons. The J gene is TRBJ1-2, the V gene TRBV30; 8 bases align to TRBD1. This specimen was peripheral blood, taken 180 days after TCRalphabeta/CD19-depleted stem cell transplant. The clonotype originates from a male patient between 2 and 15 years old who had a stem cell transplant for chronic granulomatous disease, so the T cells may come from the graft donor. This CDR3 reads CAWSQGAKGYTF. The CDR3 DNA sequence: TGTGCCTGGAGTCAGGGGGCTAAGGGCTACACCTTC.